The clone carrying this TCR beta chain was seen just once. The CDR3 covers 16 residues. Trimming cost V 3 bases and J 0 bases, with 13 bases left between them. Germline loops: CDR1 KGHSH, CDR2 LQKENI. These data come from a study of CD8 T cells in Susac syndrome. Reverse transcription of about 0.45 to 1 ug RNA was performed with random hexamers. TCRdb redid the calling of the immunoSEQ multiplex PCR reads with MiXCR, one entry per CDR3 protein. The table lists tens of thousands of distinct CDR3 sequences, approximately 92% of them singletons. This receptor was taken from a human donor with Susac syndrome. This chain uses TRBV18 with TRBJ2-3; D is undetermined. Material: CD8+ T cells from PBMCs. CDR3 protein: CASSPPPATSTDTQYF. CDR3 in DNA: TGTGCCAGCTCACCCCCGCCAGCAACTAGCACAGATACGCAGTATTTT.